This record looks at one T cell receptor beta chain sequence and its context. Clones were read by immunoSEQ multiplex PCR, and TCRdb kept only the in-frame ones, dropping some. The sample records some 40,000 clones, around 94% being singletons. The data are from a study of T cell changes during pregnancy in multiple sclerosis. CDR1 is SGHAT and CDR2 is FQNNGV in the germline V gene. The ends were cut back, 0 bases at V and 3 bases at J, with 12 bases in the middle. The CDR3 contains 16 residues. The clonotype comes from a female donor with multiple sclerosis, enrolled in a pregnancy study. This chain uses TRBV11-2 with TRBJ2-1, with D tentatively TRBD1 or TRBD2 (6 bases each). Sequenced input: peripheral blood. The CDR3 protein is CASSLDPGAGYNEQFF. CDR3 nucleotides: TGTGCCAGCAGCTTAGATCCGGGGGCGGGCTACAATGAGCAGTTCTTC.